This T cell receptor (beta chain) derives from a study of PD-L1 blockade in urothelial cancer. About the study: Median T cell yield from blood was 110,000 to 150,000.

Measured with immunoSEQ multiplex PCR; TCRdb has only the in-frame clones, and not every one. The sample yields about 49,000 clones, roughly nine tenths seen once. V lost 4 bases, J lost 7 bases, and 8 bases stayed unmatched. The CDR3 is made up of 15 amino acids. Germline V lookup: CDR1 SEHNR, CDR2 FQNEAQ (reference sequence). This clone has more than one count but fewer than ten. This sample comprised PBMCs, obtained around atezolizumab (anti-PD-L1) treatment. The sequence derives from a man aged 60 to 75 with urothelial cancer. The chain has TRBV7-9 and TRBJ2-2; 8 bases line up with TRBD2. The CDR3 DNA reads as TGTGCCAGCAGCTCGCGACGGGGGGGCGGCGGGGAGCTGTTTTTT. Its protein product is CASSSRRGGGGELFF.